This T cell receptor (beta chain) was identified in a study of technical replicates of blood from a handful of donors. The protocol was immunoSEQ multiplex PCR, while the TCRdb copy is restricted to in-frame clones and leaves out a portion. The sample has some 74,000 clones; less than 97% are singletons. The CDR3 consists of 15 residues. Trimming took 5 bases from V and 4 from J, leaving 17 bases between them. Germline lookup yields CDR1 SEHNR and CDR2 FQNEAQ (reference sequence). The source of this sequence is a human donor in good health. The sequenced sample consisted of T cells isolated from PBMCs. This chain joins TRBV7-9 and TRBJ1-1; D gene unclear. The CDR3 nucleotides read TGTGCCAGCAGCCCCCGGGAATGGTCCGCCACTGAAGCTTTCTTT. Its protein is CASSPREWSATEAFF.